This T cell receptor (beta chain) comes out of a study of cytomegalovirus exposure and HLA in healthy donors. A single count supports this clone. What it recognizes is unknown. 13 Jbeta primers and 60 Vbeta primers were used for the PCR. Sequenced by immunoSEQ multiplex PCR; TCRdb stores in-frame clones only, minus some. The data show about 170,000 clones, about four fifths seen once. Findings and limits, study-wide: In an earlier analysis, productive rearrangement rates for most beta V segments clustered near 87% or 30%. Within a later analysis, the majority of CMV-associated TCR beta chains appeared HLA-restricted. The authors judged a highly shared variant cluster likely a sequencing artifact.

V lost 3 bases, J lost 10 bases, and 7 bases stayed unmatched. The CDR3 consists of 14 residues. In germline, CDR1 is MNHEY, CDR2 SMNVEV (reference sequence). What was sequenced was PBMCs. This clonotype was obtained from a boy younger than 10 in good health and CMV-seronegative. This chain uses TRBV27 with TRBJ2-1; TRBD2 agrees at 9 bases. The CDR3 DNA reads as TGTGCCAGCAGTTTCGGGGCGGGAGGGGGGGAGCAGTTCTTC. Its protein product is CASSFGAGGGEQFF.